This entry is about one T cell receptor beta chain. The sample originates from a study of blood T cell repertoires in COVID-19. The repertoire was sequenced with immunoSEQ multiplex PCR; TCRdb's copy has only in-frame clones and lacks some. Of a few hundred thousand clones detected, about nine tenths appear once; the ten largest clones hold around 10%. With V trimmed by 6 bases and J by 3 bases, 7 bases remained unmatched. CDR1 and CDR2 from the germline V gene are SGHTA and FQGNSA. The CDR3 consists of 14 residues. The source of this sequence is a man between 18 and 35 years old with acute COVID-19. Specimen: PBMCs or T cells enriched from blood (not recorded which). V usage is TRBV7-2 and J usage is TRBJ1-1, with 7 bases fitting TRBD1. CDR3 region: CASSSTGVDTEAFF. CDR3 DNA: TGTGCCAGCAGTTCTACAGGGGTCGACACTGAAGCTTTCTTT. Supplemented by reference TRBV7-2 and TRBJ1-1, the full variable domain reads GAGVSQSPSNKVTEKGKDVELRCDPISGHTALYWYRQSLGQGLEFLIYFQGNSAPDKSGLPSDRFSAERTGGSVSTLTIQRTQQEDSAVYLCASSSTGVDTEAFFGQGTRLTVV.